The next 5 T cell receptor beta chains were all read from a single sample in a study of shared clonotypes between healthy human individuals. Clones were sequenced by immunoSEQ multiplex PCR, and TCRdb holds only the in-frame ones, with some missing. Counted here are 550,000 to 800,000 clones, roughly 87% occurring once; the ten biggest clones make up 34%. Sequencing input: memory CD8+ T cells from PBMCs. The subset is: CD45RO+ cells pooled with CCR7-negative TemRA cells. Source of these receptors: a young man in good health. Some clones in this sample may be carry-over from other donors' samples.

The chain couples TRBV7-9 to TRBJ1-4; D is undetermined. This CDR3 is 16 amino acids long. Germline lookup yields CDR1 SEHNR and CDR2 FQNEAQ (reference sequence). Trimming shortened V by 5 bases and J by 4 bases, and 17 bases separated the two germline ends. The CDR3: CASSPLSREHNEKLFF. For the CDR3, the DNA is TGTGCCAGCAGCCCCTTATCAAGGGAGCATAATGAAAAACTGTTTTTT.

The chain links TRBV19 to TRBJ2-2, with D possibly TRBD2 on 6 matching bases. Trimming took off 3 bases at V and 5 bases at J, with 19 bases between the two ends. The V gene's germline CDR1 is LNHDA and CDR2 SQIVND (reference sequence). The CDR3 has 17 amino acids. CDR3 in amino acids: CASSMLLWAGRTGELFF. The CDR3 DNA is TGTGCCAGTAGTATGTTATTATGGGCAGGGAGGACCGGGGAGCTGTTTTTT.

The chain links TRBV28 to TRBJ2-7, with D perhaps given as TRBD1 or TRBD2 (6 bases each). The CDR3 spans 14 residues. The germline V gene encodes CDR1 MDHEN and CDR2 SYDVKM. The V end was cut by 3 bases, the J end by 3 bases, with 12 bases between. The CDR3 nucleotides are TGTGCCAGCAGTTTGTCGGGGGCCCACTACGAGCAGTACTTC. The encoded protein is CASSLSGAHYEQYF.

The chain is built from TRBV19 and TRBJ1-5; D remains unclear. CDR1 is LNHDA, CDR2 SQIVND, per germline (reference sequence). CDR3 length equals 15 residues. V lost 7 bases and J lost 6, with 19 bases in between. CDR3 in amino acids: CASTPGRAPIQPQHF. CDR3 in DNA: TGTGCCAGTACCCCGGGGAGGGCCCCTATTCAGCCCCAGCATTTT.

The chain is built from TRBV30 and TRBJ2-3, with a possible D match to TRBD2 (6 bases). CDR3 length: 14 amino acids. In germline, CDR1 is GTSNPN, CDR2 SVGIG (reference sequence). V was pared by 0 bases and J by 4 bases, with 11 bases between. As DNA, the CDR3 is TGTGCCTGGAGTGTAGTCGGGAGCGCAGATACGCAGTATTTT. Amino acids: CAWSVVGSADTQYF.